This T cell receptor (beta chain) was sequenced in a study of T cell changes during pregnancy in multiple sclerosis. Germline assignment: CDR1 GTSNPN and CDR2 SVGIG (reference sequence). Trimming shortened V by 4 bases and J by 4 bases, and 15 bases separated the two germline ends. The CDR3 is made up of 14 amino acids. Clones were sequenced by immunoSEQ multiplex PCR, and TCRdb holds only the in-frame ones, with some missing. This table holds tens of thousands of clones, 90% to 95% found once. J is TRBJ2-3 and V is TRBV30; D uncertain. The receptor was isolated from a female donor with multiple sclerosis, enrolled in a pregnancy study. The specimen was CD8+ T cells from peripheral blood mononuclear cells, collected in the third trimester of pregnancy. CDR3 nucleotide sequence: TGTGCCTGGAATATTGGTAGAAAAGCAGATACGCAGTATTTT. Amino acid sequence: CAWNIGRKADTQYF.